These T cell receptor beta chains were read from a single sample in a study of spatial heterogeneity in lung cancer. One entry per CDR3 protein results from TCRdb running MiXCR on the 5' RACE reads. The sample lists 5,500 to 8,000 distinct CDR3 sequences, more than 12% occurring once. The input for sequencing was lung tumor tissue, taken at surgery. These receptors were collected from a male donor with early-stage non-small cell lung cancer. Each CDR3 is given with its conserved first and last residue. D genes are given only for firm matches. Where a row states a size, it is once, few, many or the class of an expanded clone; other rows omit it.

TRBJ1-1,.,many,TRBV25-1,TGTGCCAGCAGTCCTCAGGGGCGAGGCACTGAAGCTTTCTTT,CASSPQGRGTEAFF
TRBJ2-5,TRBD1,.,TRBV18,TGTGCCAGCTCACGGCTACGGACAGGGGAAGAGACCCAGTACTTC,CASSRLRTGEETQYF
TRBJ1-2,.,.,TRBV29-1,TGCAGCGTTGAGCAGGACCCCATTAGATCTTTC,CSVEQDPIRSF
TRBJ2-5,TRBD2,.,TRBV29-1,TGCAGCGTTGAAAAGCTTGGGACTAGCGGGTACCAAGAGACCCAGTACTTC,CSVEKLGTSGYQETQYF
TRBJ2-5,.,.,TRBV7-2,TGTGCCAGCAGCTCGCCGGGGAGAGAGACCCAGTACTTC,CASSSPGRETQYF
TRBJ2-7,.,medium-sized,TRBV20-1,TGCAGTGCTAGACAGGGCCTCTCCTACGAGCAGTACTTC,CSARQGLSYEQYF
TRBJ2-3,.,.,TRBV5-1,TGCGCCAGCAGCCCGGGTCCCGGGGGAAGCACAGATACGCAGTATTTT,CASSPGPGGSTDTQYF
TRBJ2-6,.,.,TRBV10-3,TGTGCCGCCAGGGAGCAGGGGTCTACCAACGTCCTGACTTTC,CAAREQGSTNVLTF
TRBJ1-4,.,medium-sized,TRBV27,TGTGCCAGCAGTATTTGGGGGAGGGAAAAACTGTTTTTT,CASSIWGREKLFF
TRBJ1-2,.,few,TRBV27,TGTGCCAGCAGTTCCGGATCCGGGAGATATGGCTACACCTTC,CASSSGSGRYGYTF
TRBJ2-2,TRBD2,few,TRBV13,TGTGCCAGCAGCCCCCGACTAGCGGCCGGGGAGCTGTTTTTT,CASSPRLAAGELFF
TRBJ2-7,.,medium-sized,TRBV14,TGTGCCAGCAGCCAATCGATCCCGGTAAGCCACTCCTACGAGCAGTACTTC,CASSQSIPVSHSYEQYF
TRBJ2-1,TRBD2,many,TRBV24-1,TGTGCCACCAGTGATTTCTCGACTAGCGGGGATAACAATGAGCAGTTCTTC,CATSDFSTSGDNNEQFF
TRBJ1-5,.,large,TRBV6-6,TGTGCCAGCAGTTACGGTCGCAATCAGCCCCAGCATTTT,CASSYGRNQPQHF
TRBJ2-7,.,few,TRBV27,TGTGCCAGCAGTTTACTCGCTCCCCCAGGGCAGTACTTC,CASSLLAPPGQYF
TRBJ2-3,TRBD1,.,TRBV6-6,TGTGCCAGCGCTAACCCTGACAGGGGGCGAACAGATACGCAGTATTTT,CASANPDRGRTDTQYF
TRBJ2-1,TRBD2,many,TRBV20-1,TGCAGTGCTAGAGACCGGACTAGCGGAGGGTACATTCATGAGCAGTTCTTC,CSARDRTSGGYIHEQFF